The 8 T cell receptor beta chains below come from one sample, sequenced in a study of patients and donors after allogeneic stem cell transplantation (dated by TCRdb to the early 2020s). Libraries were built with RT-PCR. Sequencing was carried out with a NextSeq 550. In TCRdb, the public reads were trimmed at Q25 with fastp and aligned with MiXCR, with productive beta chains retained. Under each unique CDR3 protein, matching rows form one entry showing the most common genes and DNA. The sample table records 12,000 or so distinct CDR3 sequences; approximately 25% of these occur just once. Approximately 55% of the sample is held by the ten biggest clonotypes. Material for sequencing was blood, either unsorted or a sorted T cell fraction (not recorded which). Receptor source: a human donor who was either an allogeneic HSCT recipient or a stem cell or donor lymphocyte infusion donor (not recorded which). It is not recorded whose cells these are; they may come from a transplant donor.

This clonotype was seen a few times. The DNA for the CDR3 is TGTGCCAGCAGCTTGGAGGGGCAGGCTAATTCACCCCTCCACTTT. Amino acid sequence: CASSLEGQANSPLHF. The chain carries TRBV27 and TRBJ1-6, with D tentatively TRBD1 (5 bases). In germline, CDR1 is MNHEY, CDR2 SMNVEV (reference sequence). The CDR3 is 15 amino acids. Trimming removed 6 bases at V and 6 bases at J, with 15 bases between.

This clonotype came up a few times. The gene calls are TRBV5-1 and TRBJ1-2; TRBD1 might be the D (6 bases). This CDR3 contains 14 residues. V was clipped by 0 bases and J by 5 bases, with 11 bases between them. Germline values: CDR1 SGHRS, CDR2 YFSETQ. The CDR3 nucleotides are TGCGCCAGCAGCTTGGACAGGGCGGATTATGGCTACACCTTC. It yields the protein CASSLDRADYGYTF.

This chain uses TRBV12-3 or TRBV12-4 with TRBJ2-3; TRBD2 is a possible D gene (6 bases). This CDR3 has 16 amino acids. Trimming removed 5 bases from V and 2 bases from J, with 17 bases in between. The CDR3 nucleotides are TGTGCCAGCAGTGCCCGGAAAGCGGGCATCACAGATACGCAGTATTTT. Protein: CASSARKAGITDTQYF.

About this clonotype itself: One end of the junction fails to match germline, which may point to a read error. V and J are TRBV20-1 and TRBJ1-5; the match to TRBD1 covers 7 bases. CDR1 is DFQATT and CDR2 is SNEGSKA in the germline V gene (reference sequence). The CDR3 spans 13 residues. Here the CDR3 reads CSTRQGGNQPQHF. The CDR3 DNA follows: TGCAGTACTAGACAGGGCGGCAATCAGCCCCAGCATTTT.

This clonotype showed up many times. V gene TRBV11-2 combines with J gene TRBJ1-3, with no clear D. The CDR3 length is 13 residues. Trimming pared 1 base from V and 7 bases from J, leaving 8 bases between. Germline CDR1 is SGHAT and CDR2 is FQNNGV. The CDR3 coding sequence is TGTGCCAGCAGCTTAGGTCGAAGGAACACCATATATTTT. This encodes CASSLGRRNTIYF.

This clonotype was recorded a few times. The DNA of the CDR3 is TGTGCCAGCAGAGTAACAGGGACGGATACGCAGTATTTT. Its protein is CASRVTGTDTQYF. The chain is built from TRBV5-4 and TRBJ2-3, with TRBD1 as a possible D gene (6 bases). Germline-derived CDR1 and CDR2 are SGHNT and YYREEE (reference sequence). The V end lost 5 bases, the J end lost 6 bases, and 13 bases lay between the germline ends. The CDR3 length is 13 residues.

The CDR3 DNA is TGTGCCAGCGCAGACCAGGGGAAGCTGGCTAGCGGGAACAATGAGCAGTTCTTC. This sequence encodes CASADQGKLASGNNEQFF. The chain carries TRBV18 and TRBJ2-1; 9 bases match TRBD2. The CDR3 contains 18 residues. Germline values: CDR1 KGHSH, CDR2 LQKENI. The V segment lost 8 bases and the J segment 5 bases; nucleotides outside the gene matches: 19.

The genes are TRBV2 and TRBJ1-6, with no clear D. Trimming took off 7 bases at V and 11 bases at J, with 15 bases between the two ends. Per germline, CDR1 SNHLY and CDR2 FYNNEI. The CDR3 covers 13 residues. The CDR3: CASTSPREAPLHF. The CDR3 DNA reads TGTGCCAGCACCTCCCCACGGGAAGCACCCCTCCACTTT.